These 31 T cell receptor beta chains originate from one sample sequenced in a study of T cell changes during pregnancy in multiple sclerosis. Method: immunoSEQ multiplex PCR; TCRdb's copy keeps in-frame clones and lacks some. The data contain tens of thousands of clones, about 91% of them seen just once; the ten biggest clones take up about 0.76%. The sequenced sample was CD4+ T cells from peripheral blood mononuclear cells, obtained in the first trimester of pregnancy. The receptors were gathered from a female donor with multiple sclerosis, enrolled in a pregnancy study.

This rearrangement joins TRBV4-2 to TRBJ1-6; perhaps TRBD1 as D (6 bases). The CDR3 is 17 residues long. Deletions cut 1 base from V and 0 bases from J, with 10 bases between. Per the germline V gene, CDR1 is LGHNA and CDR2 is YNFKEQ. The CDR3 sequence is CASSQAGESSYNSPLHF. CDR3 in DNA: TGTGCCAGCAGCCAAGCAGGGGAGAGCTCCTATAATTCACCCCTCCACTTT.

This chain joins TRBV19 and TRBJ1-2; D may be TRBD1 (6 bases). The germline V and J ends were trimmed by 4 bases and 8 bases, with 8 bases remaining between them. Germline V lookup: CDR1 LNHDA, CDR2 SQIVND (reference sequence). The CDR3 is made up of 11 amino acids. CDR3 sequence reads: CASSTTGGYTF. CDR3 nucleotide sequence: TGTGCCAGTAGTACGACAGGCGGCTACACCTTC.

This chain connects TRBV19 to TRBJ1-6, with 9 bases lining up with TRBD1. Per the germline V gene, CDR1 is LNHDA and CDR2 is SQIVND (reference sequence). CDR3 length equals 17 residues. V shed 3 bases, J shed 10 bases, and the junction held 13 bases outside the gene matches. This CDR3 is CASSIGIQGAKRSPLHF. CDR3 coding DNA: TGTGCCAGTAGTATTGGAATACAGGGGGCGAAGAGATCACCCCTCCACTTT. Using reference TRBV19 and TRBJ1-6 for the parts outside the CDR3, the full variable domain is DGGITQSPKYLFRKEGQNVTLSCEQNLNHDAMYWYRQDPGQGLRLIYYSQIVNDFQKGDIAEGYSVSREKKESFPLTVTSAQKNPTAFYLCASSIGIQGAKRSPLHFGNGTRLTVT.

The V and J genes are TRBV2 and TRBJ1-1; D is possibly TRBD1 (6 bases). Germline CDR1 is SNHLY and CDR2 is FYNNEI. Trimming cost V 6 bases and J 4 bases, with 15 bases left between them. This CDR3 has 14 amino acids. CDR3 sequence reads: CASRNEQGTTEAFF. The CDR3 DNA reads as TGTGCCAGCAGAAACGAACAGGGAACCACTGAAGCTTTCTTT. Filled out from reference TRBV2 and TRBJ1-1, the complete variable domain reads EPEVTQTPSHQVTQMGQEVILRCVPISNHLYFYWYRQILGQKVEFLVSFYNNEISEKSEIFDDQFSVERPDGSNFTLKIRSTKLEDSAMYFCASRNEQGTTEAFFGQGTRLTVV.

The chain is built from TRBV7-8 and TRBJ1-2; perhaps TRBD1 as D (5 bases). CDR3 length equals 14 residues. Germline loops: CDR1 SGHVS, CDR2 FQNEAQ. The V and J ends lost 8 bases and 4 bases respectively, with 17 bases between them. The CDR3: CASHPSGGGYGYTF. In DNA form, the CDR3 reads TGTGCCAGCCACCCATCTGGGGGGGGCTATGGCTACACCTTC.

This clone is medium-sized within its sample. J is TRBJ1-2 and V is TRBV15, with D perhaps matching TRBD1 (5 bases). This CDR3 has 14 amino acids. With 0 bases removed from V and 7 bases from J, the gap between germline ends came to 12 bases. Germline-derived CDR1 and CDR2 are LNHNV and YYDKDF (reference sequence). CDR3 coding DNA: TGTGCCACCAGCAGAGATGGGGCAGGGTTTGGCTACACCTTC. Its protein is CATSRDGAGFGYTF.

This clone was seen repeatedly, ten times or more. The rearrangement links TRBV11-1 to TRBJ1-1; the D is unclear. The CDR3 covers 13 residues. Germline loops: CDR1 SGHAT, CDR2 FQDESV (reference sequence). The V end was cut by 3 bases, the J end by 1 base, with 6 bases between. The CDR3: CASSLRRNTEAFF. CDR3 in DNA: TGTGCCAGCAGCTTGAGGAGGAACACTGAAGCTTTCTTT.

The J gene is TRBJ1-1, the V gene TRBV6-5, with 7 bases fitting TRBD1. Germline CDR1 is MNHEY and CDR2 is SVGAGI. The CDR3 loop spans 14 amino acids. The ends lost 6 bases at V and 0 bases at J; junction bases unmatched: 4. CDR3 nucleotide sequence: TGTGCCAGCAGACACCAGGGGGTGAACACTGAAGCTTTCTTT. Translation gives CASRHQGVNTEAFF.

The rearrangement uses TRBV5-1 and TRBJ2-4, with 13 bases that match TRBD2. Per germline, CDR1 SGHRS and CDR2 YFSETQ. The length of the CDR3 is 17 residues. Trimming removed 4 bases from V and 2 bases from J; junction bases left unmatched: 6. The DNA of the CDR3 is TGCGCCAGCAGCCCCCGACTAGCGGGGGGTACCAAAAACATTCAGTACTTC. Encoded protein: CASSPRLAGGTKNIQYF.

The chain carries TRBV7-2 and TRBJ2-5; no clear D. CDR3 length equals 13 residues. Trimming cost V 5 bases and J 4 bases, with 11 bases left between them. Germline CDR1 reads SGHTA; CDR2 reads FQGNSA. The CDR3 nucleotides read TGTGCCAGCAGCGCCGTCTGGCCAGAGACCCAGTACTTC. Its protein is CASSAVWPETQYF.

The chain links TRBV19 to TRBJ1-4; the match to TRBD1 covers 7 bases. Germline lookup yields CDR1 LNHDA and CDR2 SQIVND (reference sequence). The CDR3 has 17 residues. Trimming removed 6 bases from V and 0 bases from J; junction bases left unmatched: 10. The CDR3 sequence is CASRRGQLSATNEKLFF. The CDR3 DNA reads as TGTGCCAGTAGGCGGGGACAGCTGAGTGCAACTAATGAAAAACTGTTTTTT. Filled out from reference TRBV19 and TRBJ1-4, the complete variable domain reads DGGITQSPKYLFRKEGQNVTLSCEQNLNHDAMYWYRQDPGQGLRLIYYSQIVNDFQKGDIAEGYSVSREKKESFPLTVTSAQKNPTAFYLCASRRGQLSATNEKLFFGSGTQLSVL.

The CDR3 reads CASSPSGDTQYF. CDR3 bases: TGTGCCAGCAGCCCCTCCGGGGATACGCAGTATTTT. J is TRBJ2-3 and V is TRBV7-9, with D uncertain. The CDR3 contains 12 residues. Trimming shortened V by 5 bases and J by 6 bases, and 9 bases separated the two germline ends. Germline V gene data show CDR1 as SEHNR and CDR2 as FQNEAQ (reference sequence). Based on the CDR3 plus reference TRBV7-9 and TRBJ2-3, the full variable domain is DTGVSQNPRHKITKRGQNVTFRCDPISEHNRLYWYRQTLGQGPEFLTYFQNEAQLEKSRLLSDRFSAERPKGSFSTLEIQRTEQGDSAMYLCASSPSGDTQYFGPGTRLTVL.

The J gene is TRBJ2-1, the V gene TRBV19, with 7 bases fitting TRBD1. This CDR3 spans 13 amino acids. The V and J ends lost 7 bases and 4 bases, in that order; junction bases with no gene match: 4. Per germline, CDR1 LNHDA and CDR2 SQIVND (reference sequence). The CDR3 DNA reads as TGTGCCAGTAAGAGACAGGGATACAATGAGCAGTTCTTC. Encoded protein: CASKRQGYNEQFF.

This clone was observed a handful of times. CDR3 region: CASSELPGQGITPLHF. The CDR3 DNA reads as TGTGCCAGCAGTGAGCTACCGGGACAGGGAATTACACCCCTCCACTTT. This chain joins TRBV6-1 and TRBJ1-6; TRBD1 matches 9 bases. With 3 bases clipped from V and 11 bases from J, the junction kept 11 bases outside the gene matches. This CDR3 has 16 amino acids. CDR1 is MNHNS, CDR2 SASEGT, per germline.

The table lists this clone with a few counts. This rearrangement joins TRBV29-1 to TRBJ1-1; D unresolved. Germline CDR1 SQVTM, CDR2 ANQGSEA. The ends were cut back, 3 bases at V and 0 bases at J, with 8 bases in the middle. The CDR3 is 13 residues long. CDR3 amino acids: CSVERGLNTEAFF. The CDR3 DNA is TGCAGCGTTGAGCGAGGGTTGAACACTGAAGCTTTCTTT. The variable domain in full, completed from reference TRBV29-1 and TRBJ1-1, reads SAVISQKPSRDICQRGTSLTIQCQVDSQVTMMFWYRQQPGQSLTLIATANQGSEATYESGFVIDKFPISRPNLTFSTLTVSNMSPEDSSIYLCSVERGLNTEAFFGQGTRLTVV.

The chain links TRBV19 to TRBJ1-5, with 9 bases lining up with TRBD1. With V trimmed by 7 bases and J by 4 bases, 17 bases remained unmatched. The CDR3 runs 18 residues. Looked up from germline, CDR1 is LNHDA and CDR2 is SQIVND (reference sequence). The CDR3, as DNA: TGTGCCAGTAAGCTGGGACAGGGAATGATTTTAGGAAATCAGCCCCAGCATTTT. It yields the protein CASKLGQGMILGNQPQHF.

This chain connects TRBV19 to TRBJ2-5; 8 nucleotides agree with TRBD2. Losses at the gene ends were 7 bases for V and 7 bases for J; bases not matched to a gene: 11. Germline-derived CDR1 and CDR2 are LNHDA and SQIVND (reference sequence). The CDR3 length is 14 residues. The CDR3 protein is CASTSLAARGTQYF. CDR3 bases: TGTGCCAGTACCTCACTAGCGGCAAGGGGGACCCAGTACTTC.

Relative to its sample, this clone is medium-sized. The chain uses TRBV12-5 and TRBJ1-2; TRBD1 matches 10 bases. The V and J ends lost 5 bases and 4 bases, in that order; junction bases with no gene match: 13. The CDR3 contains 17 residues. Germline V CDR1 and CDR2: LGHNT, FRNRAP. The CDR3 DNA follows: TGTGCTAGTGGTCCGGGGGGACAGGGGTTCTGGAGCTATGGCTACACCTTC. Translation gives CASGPGGQGFWSYGYTF. Full variable domain (rest looked up from reference TRBV12-5 and TRBJ1-2): DARVTQTPRHKVTEMGQEVTMRCQPILGHNTVFWYRQTMMQGLELLAYFRNRAPLDDSGMPKDRFSAEMPDATLATLKIQPSEPRDSAVYFCASGPGGQGFWSYGYTFGSGTRLTVV.

The V call is TRBV6-4, the J call TRBJ2-3; maybe TRBD2 (5 bases). The CDR3 is 15 residues long. Germline V gene lookup returns CDR1 MRHNA and CDR2 SNTAGT. V lost 7 bases, J lost 2 bases, and 16 bases lay in between. The CDR3 bases are TGTGCCAGCAACGTTGGGTCGCGGGCCACAGATACGCAGTATTTT. Protein product: CASNVGSRATDTQYF.

The gene calls are TRBV7-9 and TRBJ1-6; no definite D call. This CDR3 contains 15 residues. Deletions cut 1 base from V and 5 bases from J, with 9 bases between. Germline lookup yields CDR1 SEHNR and CDR2 FQNEAQ (reference sequence). CDR3 loop: CASSLGGRDNSPLHF. As DNA, the CDR3 is TGTGCCAGCAGCTTAGGCGGCCGGGATAATTCACCCCTCCACTTT.

V and J are TRBV19 and TRBJ1-1, with D perhaps TRBD1 (5 bases). The CDR3 runs to 14 residues. The ends were cut back, 0 bases at V and 8 bases at J, with 13 bases in the middle. In germline, CDR1 is LNHDA, CDR2 SQIVND (reference sequence). DNA for the CDR3: TGTGCCAGTAGTATAGATAGTCGACGGACAGAAGCTTTCTTT. It codes for CASSIDSRRTEAFF.

The V call is TRBV7-2, the J call TRBJ2-7; 8 nucleotides agree with TRBD1. Germline assignment: CDR1 SGHTA and CDR2 FQGNSA. Unmatched junction bases numbered 9, after V lost 2 bases and J lost 0 bases. CDR3 length: 17 residues. The CDR3 DNA reads TGTGCCAGCAGCTTACCCATCAGGGGGCCTATCTCCTACGAGCAGTACTTC. Protein: CASSLPIRGPISYEQYF. The full variable domain, rest sourced from reference TRBV7-2 and TRBJ2-7, is GAGVSQSPSNKVTEKGKDVELRCDPISGHTALYWYRQSLGQGLEFLIYFQGNSAPDKSGLPSDRFSAERTGGSVSTLTIQRTQQEDSAVYLCASSLPIRGPISYEQYFGPGTRLTVT.

The chain has TRBV19 and TRBJ1-1, with D perhaps TRBD1 (6 bases). This CDR3 has 13 amino acids. The germline CDR1 and CDR2 sequences are LNHDA and SQIVND (reference sequence). The ends were cut back, 9 bases at V and 2 bases at J, with 13 bases in the middle. Here the CDR3 reads CASSRDINTEAFF. In nucleotides, the CDR3 is TGTGCCAGCTCCCGGGACATCAACACTGAAGCTTTCTTT.

V gene TRBV7-2 combines with J gene TRBJ1-4; no reliable D call. There are 13 residues in the CDR3. The V and J ends lost 6 bases and 8 bases respectively, with 13 bases between them. Germline assignment: CDR1 SGHTA and CDR2 FQGNSA. The CDR3 protein is CASRRGFDEKLFF. In nucleotides, the CDR3 is TGTGCCAGCAGGCGAGGGTTCGACGAAAAACTGTTTTTT.

This chain links TRBV7-3 with TRBJ2-7; 9 bases are shared with TRBD1. Germline V CDR1 and CDR2: SGHTA, FQGTGA. This CDR3 is 16 amino acids long. Unmatched junction bases numbered 10, after V lost 3 bases and J lost 4 bases. CDR3 amino acids: CASSLGRQGVPYEQYF. In DNA, the CDR3 is TGTGCCAGCAGCTTGGGTCGACAGGGGGTCCCGTACGAGCAGTACTTC.

This clone was counted a few times. This sequence joins TRBV7-2 and TRBJ1-2; 10 bases map to TRBD1. The junction had 13 bases not matched to a gene; V was cut back by 5 bases and J by 7 bases. CDR3 length equals 16 residues. The germline CDR1 and CDR2 sequences are SGHTA and FQGNSA. CDR3 coding DNA: TGTGCCAGCAGCCCTACCCCGACAGGGGGCGCGGGTGGCTACACCTTC. It specifies CASSPTPTGGAGGYTF.

This chain connects TRBV7-9 to TRBJ1-2; D is ambiguous. This CDR3 is 13 amino acids long. From germline, CDR1 is SEHNR and CDR2 FQNEAQ (reference sequence). The V gene lost 4 bases and the J gene lost 9 bases, with 15 bases spanning the gap. CDR3 nucleotide sequence: TGTGCCAGCAGCTCCGCCGGACTTCTCAGCTACACCTTC. Translated: CASSSAGLLSYTF.

This chain connects TRBV5-1 to TRBJ2-7; 10 bases match TRBD1. Germline V gives CDR1 SGHRS, CDR2 YFSETQ. The CDR3 length is 14 residues. V trimming: 5 bases; J trimming: 8 bases; junction bases outside the gene matches: 10. The CDR3 loop is CASRPQTGGGKQYF. CDR3 sequence (DNA): TGCGCCAGCAGACCGCAGACAGGGGGCGGCAAGCAGTACTTC.

The chain recombines TRBV7-3 with TRBJ1-2; D unresolved. Trimming took 5 bases from V and 4 from J, leaving 8 bases between them. The CDR3 covers 12 residues. CDR1 and CDR2 (germline): SGHTA, FQGTGA. The CDR3 DNA sequence: TGTGCCAGCAGCAGTCGAGTCTATGGCTACACCTTC. This translates into CASSSRVYGYTF. The whole variable domain, filled in from reference TRBV7-3 and TRBJ1-2, reads GAGVSQTPSNKVTEKGKYVELRCDPISGHTALYWYRQSLGQGPEFLIYFQGTGAADDSGLPNDRFFAVRPEGSVSTLKIQRTERGDSAVYLCASSSRVYGYTFGSGTRLTVV.

The chain joins TRBV7-3 to TRBJ2-1, with 7 bases identical to TRBD1. J gave up 0 bases and V 4 bases, and 3 bases lay outside the gene matches. Germline V gene lookup returns CDR1 SGHTA and CDR2 FQGTGA. The CDR3 covers 15 residues. CDR3 nucleotide sequence: TGTGCCAGCAGCTCTCACAGGGGCTCCTACAATGAGCAGTTCTTC. This codes for CASSSHRGSYNEQFF.

This clone was observed a few times. The J gene is TRBJ1-1, the V gene TRBV16; maybe TRBD1 (5 bases). Germline V gene lookup returns CDR1 KGHSY and CDR2 FQNENV. Trimming removed 4 bases at V and 2 bases at J, with 11 bases between. CDR3 size: 14 residues. CDR3 coding DNA: TGTGCCAGCAGCCCAAGGGGTGCCAACACTGAAGCTTTCTTT. Protein: CASSPRGANTEAFF.